The T cell receptor beta chain under discussion was sequenced for a study of blood T cell repertoires in COVID-19. For the study at large: The samples span acute and convalescent COVID-19 from the United States, Italy and Spain. Nucleic acid was either cDNA or gDNA, and it came from T cells, B-cell-depleted T cells, or PBMCs.

Germline V gene lookup returns CDR1 SGHVS and CDR2 FQNEAQ. V lost 5 bases, J lost 4 bases, and 18 bases lay in between. This CDR3 is built from 15 residues. As handled by the study authors: Reference gene primer amplification in the assay estimated nucleated cell counts. The repertoire was sequenced with immunoSEQ multiplex PCR; TCRdb's copy has only in-frame clones and lacks some. The V and J calls and clone size come from that table; D and trimming were worked out from the DNA. The sample lists about 88,000 clones; 80% to 90% were seen once. The sequenced sample consisted of peripheral blood. The V gene is TRBV7-8, the J gene TRBJ2-7; D is possibly TRBD2 (6 bases). This receptor was obtained from a man older than 75 with acute or convalescent COVID-19. CDR3 nucleotides: TGTGCCAGCAGCAAGGCGGGACGCACGCTATACGAGCAGTACTTC. It codes for CASSKAGRTLYEQYF.